A single TCR beta chain is shown here with its context. Its specificity is not known. It was with a sample-barcoded 5' primer and a J-beta primer mix that a second PCR of roughly 7 to 12 cycles was run. TCRdb re-called the 5' RACE reads through MiXCR, storing one row per CDR3 protein. Of around 990,000 distinct CDR3 sequences in the sample, around two fifths are singletons; the top ten hold around 13%. The data stem from a study of blood T cells in healthy people across ages. Across the study: Template switching retrieved approximately one barcoded beta molecule for each two T cells. Study-wide results and caveats: A greater number of naive CD4+ cells and higher diversity distinguished long-lived donors from aged donors. Per million T cells, TCR beta diversity dropped about linearly as age rose.

Trimming took 9 bases from V and 3 from J; bases not matched to a gene: 8. CDR3 length equals 13 residues. Germline V gives CDR1 SEHNR, CDR2 FQNEAQ (reference sequence). This TCR came from a man between 18 and 35 years old in good health. Sample: blood. The V gene is TRBV7-9, the J gene TRBJ2-7; 7 bases map to TRBD1. Written as DNA, the CDR3 is TGTGCCAGTTCAGGGACAGCTCTCTACGAGCAGTACTTC. Translated: CASSGTALYEQYF.